One sample yielded the 18 T cell receptor beta chains listed below, sequenced in a study of T cell repertoires in cytomegalovirus infection. TCRdb fed the reads into MiXCR, producing one record per CDR3 protein. The sample includes about 160,000 distinct CDR3 sequences, about a fifth seen only once; the top ten take 25%. No cognate antigen is known for these TCRs. The starting material was CD8+ T cells from cultured PBMCs, obtained from culture after CMV antigen stimulation. Receptors originate from a human donor in good health (CMV status not recorded). Some clones in this sample may be carry-over from other donors' samples.

This clonotype was counted at least ten times. An end of the junction does not agree with germline; a read error may underlie this. This chain joins TRBV18 and TRBJ1-4; D remains ambiguous. Germline CDR1 is KGHSH and CDR2 is LQKENI. The CDR3 is made up of 11 amino acids. The CDR3 loop reads CASSPKEKLFF. CDR3 in DNA: TGTGCCAGCTCACCTAAGGAAAAACTGTTTTTT.

This clonotype appeared a few times. The V call is TRBV29-1, the J call TRBJ1-5; D is unclear. Looked up from germline, CDR1 is SQVTM and CDR2 is ANQGSEA. The V end was cut by 6 bases, the J end by 2 bases, with 23 bases between. The CDR3 totals 17 residues. The chain's CDR3 is CSVDQEVREIRNQPQHF. Written as DNA, the CDR3 is TGCAGCGTCGACCAGGAGGTGAGAGAAATTCGCAATCAGCCCCAGCATTTT.

J is TRBJ1-6 and V is TRBV4-3; 7 bases align to TRBD1. The CDR3 consists of 16 residues. In germline, CDR1 is LGHNA, CDR2 YSLEER. The J segment lost 7 bases and the V segment lost 0 bases, leaving 6 bases of the junction unmatched. The CDR3 is CASSQDETGENSPLHF. The DNA of the CDR3 is TGCGCCAGCAGCCAAGATGAAACAGGGGAGAATTCACCCCTCCACTTT.

This clonotype was seen just once. Written as DNA, the CDR3 is TGTGCCAGCAGCTTAGACACCTATGGCTACACCTTC. It is translated as CASSLDTYGYTF. This chain joins TRBV7-6 and TRBJ1-2; D is ambiguous. The CDR3 totals 12 residues. Deletions cut 1 base from V and 4 bases from J, with 4 bases between. CDR1 is SGHVS and CDR2 is FNYEAQ in the germline V gene. The full variable domain, with the rest looked up from reference TRBV7-6 and TRBJ1-2, is GAGVSQSPRYKVTKRGQDVALRCDPISGHVSLYWYRQALGQGPEFLTYFNYEAQQDKSGLPNDRFSAERPEGSISTLTIQRTEQRDSAMYRCASSLDTYGYTFGSGTRLTVV.

The chain recombines TRBV6-2 or TRBV6-3 with TRBJ2-7, with D hard to call. The V gene's germline CDR1 is MNHEY and CDR2 SVGEGT. Deletions cut 2 bases from V and 0 bases from J, with 11 bases between. This CDR3 comprises 15 residues. The CDR3 nucleotides read TGTGCCAGCAGTTACGAGACGGCAAGCTCCTACGAGCAGTACTTC. This translates into CASSYETASSYEQYF.

This clonotype was counted between two and nine times. The V call is TRBV6-2 or TRBV6-3, the J call TRBJ1-1; 7 bases align to TRBD1. The V gene's germline CDR1 is MNHEY and CDR2 SVGEGT. This CDR3 region has 16 residues. The junction had 9 bases not matched to a gene; V was cut back by 4 bases and J by 1 base. CDR3 residues: CASSSSGGFGNTEAFF. The CDR3, as DNA: TGTGCCAGCAGTTCTTCAGGGGGATTCGGGAACACTGAAGCTTTCTTT.

This clonotype occurred a few times. V usage is TRBV11-2 and J usage is TRBJ1-5; 7 nucleotides align to TRBD1. Germline CDR1 reads SGHAT; CDR2 reads FQNNGV. The CDR3 runs to 14 residues. With 5 bases clipped from V and 2 bases from J, the junction kept 3 bases outside the gene matches. The CDR3 loop is CASSTGQGNQPQHF. The CDR3 region has the DNA TGTGCCAGCAGCACCGGACAGGGCAATCAGCCCCAGCATTTT.

The V gene is TRBV11-2, the J gene TRBJ1-1; D gene uncertain. Germline V gene sequence: CDR1 SGHAT, CDR2 FQNNGV. CDR3 length: 16 amino acids. The V gene lost 0 bases and the J gene lost 1 base, with 12 bases spanning the gap. CDR3 in amino acids: CASSLDRVRRNTEAFF. CDR3 bases: TGTGCCAGCAGCTTAGATCGGGTCAGGAGGAACACTGAAGCTTTCTTT.

The sample holds a few counts of this clonotype. The CDR3 here is CASSLDDSHSYGYTF. DNA for the CDR3: TGTGCCAGCAGCTTAGATGACAGCCACTCCTATGGCTACACCTTC. This chain links TRBV7-8 with TRBJ1-2; a possible D gene is TRBD1 (5 bases). Per the germline V gene, CDR1 is SGHVS and CDR2 is FQNEAQ. Trimming took off 1 base at V and 4 bases at J, with 13 bases between the two ends. CDR3 length: 15 residues. Full variable domain (outside the CDR3, taken from reference TRBV7-8 and TRBJ1-2): GAGVSQSPRYKVAKRGQDVALRCDPISGHVSLFWYQQALGQGPEFLTYFQNEAQLDKSGLPSDRFFAERPEGSVSTLKIQRTQQEDSAVYLCASSLDDSHSYGYTFGSGTRLTVV.

The rearrangement links TRBV4-3 to TRBJ2-2; the match to TRBD1 covers 8 bases. The germline V gene has CDR1 LGHNA and CDR2 YSLEER. The CDR3 sequence is 15 residues long. The V gene end was trimmed by 4 bases and the J gene end by 4 bases; junction bases not matched to a gene: 5. The DNA for the CDR3 is TGCGCCAGCAGCCCGCAGGGGGCTTTCACCGGGGAGCTGTTTTTT. It yields the protein CASSPQGAFTGELFF.

This clonotype was seen a handful of times. The chain joins TRBV7-6 to TRBJ2-5; the D gene is possibly TRBD1 (6 bases). The germline V gene encodes CDR1 SGHVS and CDR2 FNYEAQ. Trimming removed 4 bases at V and 4 bases at J, with 13 bases between. The CDR3 loop spans 14 amino acids. The CDR3 is CASSSNRDPETQYF. DNA for the CDR3: TGTGCCAGCAGCTCCAACAGGGACCCAGAGACCCAGTACTTC.

In its sample, this clonotype was seen a few times. The chain carries TRBV5-5 and TRBJ2-5; D not resolved. The CDR3 has 14 amino acids. V was shortened by 4 bases and J by 0 bases, with 10 bases between the two germline ends. Germline loops: CDR1 SGHKS, CDR2 YYEKEE (reference sequence). CDR3 in amino acids: CASSPVSYQETQYF. The CDR3 bases are TGTGCCAGCAGCCCGGTTTCGTACCAAGAGACCCAGTACTTC.

The V and J genes are TRBV12-5 and TRBJ2-5; D is ambiguous. This CDR3 comprises 15 residues. Looked up from germline, CDR1 is LGHNT and CDR2 is FRNRAP. V lost 0 bases, J lost 3 bases, and 11 bases lay in between. Written as DNA, the CDR3 is TGTGCTAGTGGTTTGGTTGGTCAGAACAAAGAGACCCAGTACTTC. Protein: CASGLVGQNKETQYF.

The chain combines TRBV7-2 with TRBJ2-5, with 9 bases that match TRBD2. The germline V gene encodes CDR1 SGHTA and CDR2 FQGNSA. J lost 0 bases, V lost 3 bases, and 8 bases had no gene match. The CDR3 spans 17 residues. The CDR3 DNA reads TGTGCCAGCAGCTTCCTAGCGGGGATATTGTACCAAGAGACCCAGTACTTC. Encoded protein: CASSFLAGILYQETQYF. Drawing the rest from reference TRBV7-2 and TRBJ2-5, the complete variable domain is GAGVSQSPSNKVTEKGKDVELRCDPISGHTALYWYRQSLGQGLEFLIYFQGNSAPDKSGLPSDRFSAERTGGSVSTLTIQRTQQEDSAVYLCASSFLAGILYQETQYFGPGTRLLVL.

This clonotype was observed a few times. V gene TRBV20-1 combines with J gene TRBJ2-2; D call uncertain. CDR1 is DFQATT and CDR2 is SNEGSKA in the germline V gene (reference sequence). V lost 5 bases, J lost 8 bases, and 9 bases lay in between. CDR3 size: 11 residues. The CDR3 is CSAPFGGELFF. In nucleotides, the CDR3 is TGCAGTGCTCCATTCGGGGGGGAGCTGTTTTTT.

The genes are TRBV7-2 and TRBJ2-7; no firm D call. This CDR3 is built from 13 residues. Per germline, CDR1 SGHTA and CDR2 FQGNSA. Trimming shortened V by 3 bases and J by 2 bases, and 8 bases separated the two germline ends. The CDR3 spells CASSFDTTYEQYF. The CDR3 DNA reads as TGTGCCAGCAGCTTTGACACTACCTACGAGCAGTACTTC. Full variable domain (outside the CDR3, taken from reference TRBV7-2 and TRBJ2-7): GAGVSQSPSNKVTEKGKDVELRCDPISGHTALYWYRQSLGQGLEFLIYFQGNSAPDKSGLPSDRFSAERTGGSVSTLTIQRTQQEDSAVYLCASSFDTTYEQYFGPGTRLTVT.

The rearrangement uses TRBV6-5 and TRBJ1-5; tentatively, D is TRBD1 (5 bases). The CDR3 is made up of 17 amino acids. Germline loops: CDR1 MNHEY, CDR2 SVGAGI. V was trimmed by 2 bases and J by 0 bases, leaving 14 bases between them. The DNA for the CDR3 is TGTGCCAGCAGTTACCCCCCACGGGACGATAGCAATCAGCCCCAGCATTTT. This translates into CASSYPPRDDSNQPQHF.

This chain joins TRBV7-2 and TRBJ1-1; D gene unclear. The CDR3 spans 15 residues. V lost 2 bases and J lost 3, with 13 bases in between. Per the germline V gene, CDR1 is SGHTA and CDR2 is FQGNSA. The DNA for the CDR3 is TGTGCCAGCAGCTTACGGTCCGGGGTTGACACTGAAGCTTTCTTT. This sequence encodes CASSLRSGVDTEAFF.